This is a list of T cell receptor beta chains from one sample in a study of cytomegalovirus exposure and HLA in healthy donors. The assay was immunoSEQ multiplex PCR, and TCRdb's table has in-frame clones only and misses some. The sample consists of more than 95,000 clones, 75% to 80% of them appearing once. Input material: PBMCs. These receptors all come from a man aged 60 to 75 in good health and CMV-seropositive. The CDR3 runs from the conserved cysteine through the conserved F or W. The D gene is left open where the match is weak. Size tells how often a clone was seen (once, few, many) or the class of an expanded clone, and some rows leave it out.

TRBJ1-5	NA	TRBV7-6	TRBD1	TGTGCCAGCAGCCAGGGGGCAGGGGGCGCGAGCAATCAGCCCCAGCATTTT	CASSQGAGGASNQPQHF
TRBJ2-7	NA	TRBV19	TRBD1	TGTGCCAGTAGTACTTACACCAGGGGGCCCTACGAGCAGTACTTC	CASSTYTRGPYEQYF
TRBJ2-1	NA	TRBV5-1	NA	TGCGCCAGCAGCTTTACGGGGGGCGGGTACAATGAGCAGTTCTTC	CASSFTGGGYNEQFF
TRBJ1-5	NA	TRBV9	NA	TGTGCCAGCGGGGGGGTTACAAATCAGCCCCAGCATTTT	CASGGVTNQPQHF
TRBJ1-2	NA	TRBV6-5	NA	TGTGCCAGCAGTTATGACACCTCGAACTATGGCTACACCTTC	CASSYDTSNYGYTF
TRBJ1-1	NA	TRBV7-6	NA	TGTGCCAGCAGCCCAACGACCCCAGGCACTGAAGCTTTCTTT	CASSPTTPGTEAFF
TRBJ1-5	NA	TRBV18	TRBD1	TGTGCCAGCTCACCCAGAGGACAGGGGCTTGAGGGCAATCAGCCCCAGCATTTT	CASSPRGQGLEGNQPQHF
TRBJ2-1	NA	TRBV6-5	NA	TGTGCCAGCAGTTACTCGATAACCGGGGGCAATGAGCAGTTCTTC	CASSYSITGGNEQFF
TRBJ2-1	NA	TRBV9	NA	TGTGCCACCCAAGCGGGCGACAGCTACAATGAGCAGTTCTTC	CATQAGDSYNEQFF
TRBJ1-4	NA	TRBV7-2	NA	TGTGCCAGCAGCTTCGGGACACCGGGTCGGGGACTGTTTTTT	CASSFGTPGRGLFF
TRBJ2-3	NA	TRBV19	NA	TGTGCCAGTACCCCGAGGGGGGCTAGCGGAGGTGATACGCAGTATTTT	CASTPRGASGGDTQYF
TRBJ1-1	NA	TRBV19	NA	TGTGCCAGTAGTATTGGAAGGGGGATGAACACTGAAGCTTTCTTT	CASSIGRGMNTEAFF
TRBJ2-1	NA	TRBV7-7	TRBD1	TGTGCCAGCAGCCCAAGGACAGGGGCTTCTAATGAGCAGTTCTTC	CASSPRTGASNEQFF
TRBJ2-1	NA	TRBV9	TRBD2	TGTGCCAGCAGCGTAGCTACGCTGGTTCCGGGACTAGGCTACAATGAGCAGTTCTTC	CASSVATLVPGLGYNEQFF
TRBJ2-3	NA	TRBV2	NA	TGTGCCAGCAGTGGGCTTCCTAGTCCCCCAGATACGCAGTATTTT	CASSGLPSPPDTQYF
TRBJ1-1	once	TRBV29-1	TRBD1	TGCAGCGTTGAGGGACAGGGTCCCACTGAAGCTTTCTTT	CSVEGQGPTEAFF
TRBJ2-2	NA	TRBV10-2	NA	TGCGCCAGCAGCCGGACAGTACACCGGGGAGCTGTTTTT	CASSRTVHRGAVF
TRBJ1-2	NA	TRBV6-1	NA	TGTGCCAGCAGTGATTTAAGAGTGTCCAACACCTTC	CASSDLRVSNTF
TRBJ1-1	NA	TRBV6-5	NA	TGTGCCAGCAGTTATAACAGGGAGAGGGGTGAAGCTTTCTTT	CASSYNRERGEAFF
TRBJ2-5	NA	TRBV7-3	TRBD1	TGTGCCAGCAGCTTTACCTCGGACAGGGGAGAGACCCAGTACTTC	CASSFTSDRGETQYF
TRBJ2-7	NA	TRBV5-5	NA	TGTGCCAGCAGCTTGGGCCCGACAGTTTCCTCCTACGAGCAGTACTTC	CASSLGPTVSSYEQYF
TRBJ1-1	few	TRBV10-2	TRBD1	TGCGCCAGCAGTGGGGGACAGATGAACACTGAAGCTTTCTTT	CASSGGQMNTEAFF
TRBJ1-1	NA	TRBV7-2	NA	TGTGCCAGCAGCCTCAGGGAAAACACTGAAGCTTTCTTT	CASSLRENTEAFF
TRBJ2-7	few	TRBV19	NA	TGTGCCAGTAGTATAGAACAGGGCGGGGAGCAGTACTTC	CASSIEQGGEQYF
TRBJ2-1	NA	TRBV4-1	NA	TGCGCCAGCAGCCTCCCCGGACCAGGGTACAATGAGCAGTTCTTC	CASSLPGPGYNEQFF
TRBJ2-5	NA	TRBV4-1	TRBD1	TGCGCCAGCAGCCCCCCTCCGGGACAGGGGGCTTGGGAGACCCAGTACTTC	CASSPPPGQGAWETQYF
TRBJ1-3	NA	TRBV7-6	NA	TGTGCCATTACCAAACCCCCGACAATAGACAGGCACGTATCCTCTGGAAACACCATATATTTT	CAITKPPTIDRHVSSGNTIYF
TRBJ1-5	NA	TRBV6-1	NA	TGTGCCAGCCTTCGCTATTACAGGAACAATCAGCCCCAGCATTTT	CASLRYYRNNQPQHF
TRBJ2-1	NA	TRBV7-9	TRBD2	TGTGCCAGCAGCTTTTCTCCGGGACTAGCGGGGGGGCTGAATGAGCAGTTCTTC	CASSFSPGLAGGLNEQFF
TRBJ2-3	NA	TRBV5-1	TRBD2	TGCGCCAGCAGCTTGGCGGGCAGGGAGGGAGATACGCAGTATTTT	CASSLAGREGDTQYF
TRBJ1-4	NA	TRBV7-8	NA	TGTGCCAGCAGCTTTTACGGACAAGGGCCTGAAAAACTGTTTTTT	CASSFYGQGPEKLFF
TRBJ2-7	NA	TRBV6-6	TRBD2	TGTGCCAGCAGTTACTTCAGGGACTACTCCTACGAGCAGTACTTC	CASSYFRDYSYEQYF
TRBJ1-2	NA	TRBV7-9	TRBD1	TGTTCCAGCAGCAACAGGGGATTACCTCCCCCCTATGGCTACACCTTC	CSSSNRGLPPPYGYTF
TRBJ2-3	NA	TRBV5-1	TRBD2	TGCGCCAGCAGCTTACTCCTAGCGGGGGCCACAGATACGCAATATTTT	CASSLLLAGATDTQYF
TRBJ1-2	NA	TRBV5-4	NA	TGTGCCAGCAGTACCGGGGGGGACTATGGCTACACCTTC	CASSTGGDYGYTF
TRBJ1-2	NA	TRBV2	NA	TGTGCCAGCAGTGGTTCAACAGGCATCGGCTACACCTTC	CASSGSTGIGYTF
TRBJ2-1	few	TRBV29-1	NA	TGCAGCGTTGAGAGCTCAAGACAGTTTCTCTACAATGAGCAGTTCTTC	CSVESSRQFLYNEQFF
TRBJ2-1	NA	TRBV27	TRBD2	TGTGCCAGCAGTCCCTCTAGCGGGGGGGCCAATGAGCAGTTCTTC	CASSPSSGGANEQFF
TRBJ2-1	NA	TRBV7-7	TRBD1	TGTGCCAGCAGCTTGACGACAGGGAATAACAATGAGCAGTTCTTC	CASSLTTGNNNEQFF
TRBJ2-2	few	TRBV6-5	NA	TGTGCCAGCAGCGCGGGACCCTTCACCGGGGAGCTGTTTTTT	CASSAGPFTGELFF
TRBJ2-3	NA	TRBV6-5	NA	TGTGCCACCCGTGGGGCTGATGGTGATACGCAGTATTTT	CATRGADGDTQYF
TRBJ2-7	NA	TRBV4-3	NA	TGCGCCAGCAGCCAGAGACTAACCTACGAGCAGTACTTC	CASSQRLTYEQYF